This paragraph covers one T cell receptor (beta chain) sequence. In the original analysis: Reference gene primer amplification gave estimated nucleated cell counts. Produced via immunoSEQ multiplex PCR; TCRdb's table is partial and in-frame only. V, J and clone size were drawn from that table, and D and trimming were deduced from the DNA. The sample carries approximately 170,000 clones, approximately 90% recorded once. The sample originates from a study of blood T cell repertoires in COVID-19. As for the study in general: COVID-19 samples collected from the United States, Italy and Spain covered acute and convalescent phases. Sources were T cells, B-cell-depleted T cells, or PBMCs; the material itself was cDNA or gDNA.

This CDR3 is 13 amino acids long. Trimming removed 3 bases from V and 7 bases from J, with 12 bases in between. Germline CDR1 is MDHEN and CDR2 is SYDVKM. The TCR was taken from a man between 50 and 59 years old who had recovered from COVID-19. The gene calls are TRBV28 and TRBJ1-1; D possibly corresponds to TRBD1 (5 bases). The sequenced sample was peripheral blood. CDR3 nucleotides: TGTGCCAGCAGTTTTCAAGGGGTGGATGAAGCTTTCTTT. This translates into CASSFQGVDEAFF.